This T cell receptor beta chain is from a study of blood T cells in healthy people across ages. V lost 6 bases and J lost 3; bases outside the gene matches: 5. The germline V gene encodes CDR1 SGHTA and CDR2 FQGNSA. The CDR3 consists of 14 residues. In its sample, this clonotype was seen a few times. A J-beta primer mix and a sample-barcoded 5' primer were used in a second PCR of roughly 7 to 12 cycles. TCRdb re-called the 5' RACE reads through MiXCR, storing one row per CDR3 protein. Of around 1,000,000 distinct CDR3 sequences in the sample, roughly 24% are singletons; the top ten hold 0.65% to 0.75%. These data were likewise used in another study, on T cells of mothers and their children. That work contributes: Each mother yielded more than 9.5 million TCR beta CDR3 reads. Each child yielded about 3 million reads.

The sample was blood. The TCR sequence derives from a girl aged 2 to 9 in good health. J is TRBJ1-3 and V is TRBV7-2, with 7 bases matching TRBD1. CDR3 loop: CASSLRQGGNTIYF. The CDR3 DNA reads TGTGCCAGCAGTTTACGACAGGGTGGAAACACCATATATTTT. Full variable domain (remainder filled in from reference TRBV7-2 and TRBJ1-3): GAGVSQSPSNKVTEKGKDVELRCDPISGHTALYWYRQSLGQGLEFLIYFQGNSAPDKSGLPSDRFSAERTGGSVSTLTIQRTQQEDSAVYLCASSLRQGGNTIYFGEGSWLTVV.